This T cell receptor beta chain derives from a study of OX40 agonist ivuxolimab in advanced cancers. Background for the entire study: Ivuxolimab was a fully human IgG2 agonistic monoclonal antibody targeting the costimulatory receptor OX40 (CD134). Peripheral TCRbeta sequencing was intended to test whether TCR sequence diversity was altered and clonal T-cell expansion was caused by ivuxolimab. In the dose-escalation cohort, roughly 82% of patients were male, and the mean age was around 65 years with a range of about 20 to 79. Patients were allowed to have had prior anti-PD-1, anti-PD-L1 or anti-CTLA-4 therapy, and less than 45% of the dose-escalation patients had previously received checkpoint inhibitors. Partial responses were achieved by three dose-escalation patients, of whom one had hepatocellular carcinoma and two had cutaneous melanoma. Among the 52 dose-escalation patients, some 20 had hepatocellular carcinoma, approximately 15 melanoma, 9 renal cell carcinoma and 9 head and neck cancer. Intravenous ivuxolimab was administered to patients every 2 weeks at six dose levels: 0.01, 0.1, 0.3, 1.5, 3 and 10 mg/kg. The monotherapy dose-escalation portion (N of about 50 patients) of the phase I ivuxolimab trial is reported in the paper.

To sequence the TCRbeta CDR3 region, genomic DNA was isolated from the sorted cells. The immunoSEQ Assay was used for sequencing of TCRbeta CDR3 regions. The table was pulled from immuneACCESS by TCRdb, which kept in-frame rearrangements only. Such tables lose some clones; where checked, under half of the loss comes from unresolved V genes, and the rest has no known cause. The sample table contains approximately 49,000 clones; only one count was recorded for 80% to 90% of them. Clones ranked in the top ten supply approximately 24% of the sample. Patients with autoimmune disease history or receiving systemic immunosuppression were excluded from the trial. In every dose cohort, peripheral blood was drawn for TCR sequencing at baseline, cycle 4 day 1, and cycle 7 day 1. The samples were drawn from a first-in-human, open-label, multicenter phase I dose-escalation trial of ivuxolimab. Adults with locally advanced or metastatic melanoma, renal cell, hepatocellular, or head and neck squamous cell carcinoma were enrolled in the trial. Before TCR sequencing, CD4+ T cells and CD8+ T cells were sorted from peripheral blood as separate populations.

The paper's findings and limits, for the study overall: At doses from 0.1 to 3.0 mg/kg, clonal expansion was seen in both CD4+ and CD8+ blood T cells between baseline and week 6. Low levels of normalized T-cell clonal expansion were also seen in some patients who did not respond. Partial responders in the 0.1-3.0 mg/kg groups had among the lowest normalized peripheral clonal expansion, especially among CD8+ T cells. The antigen specificity of the peripheral T cells that underwent clonal expansion was not determined. After ivuxolimab, CD8+ T cells had more expanded clones than CD4+ T cells on average.

Per the germline V gene, KGHSH is the CDR1 and LQKENI is the CDR2. Reading from cysteine to phenylalanine, the CDR3 counts 13 amino acids. Only the CDR3 portion is preserved as DNA: 39 bases, with reading frame beginning at the first base. The junction carries 11 bases between V and J, which are trimmed by 3 bases and 8 bases respectively. Remarks on this clone: Its specific antigen is unknown. No clone much larger than this one lies a single base away; base qualities are absent.

This clonotype was sampled from an adult with an advanced solid tumor such as melanoma, head and neck, liver or kidney cancer. Recombination connected TRBV18 to TRBJ1-3; the D gene cannot be named for sure. The sequencing used CD4+ or CD8+ T cells sorted from blood, collected in a trial of the OX40 agonist ivuxolimab. The CDR3 protein is CASSPSPRDTIYF. The nucleotide sequence is TGTGCCAGCTCACCCTCTCCCAGAGACACCATATATTTT.